These T cell receptor beta chains were read from a single sample in a study of spatial heterogeneity in lung cancer. MiXCR, run by TCRdb on the 5' RACE reads, gives a single entry per CDR3 protein. The data contain more than 20,000 distinct CDR3 sequences, over 2.5% of them singletons. The sequencing here drew on lung tumor tissue, taken at surgery. Receptor source: a male donor with early-stage non-small cell lung cancer. The CDR3 runs from the conserved cysteine through the conserved F or W. Fields, in order: clone size, J gene, D gene, V gene, CDR3 protein, CDR3 DNA. The D gene is left open where the match is weak. The size of a clone is reported for some rows only, either as once, few or many, or as a class for expanded clones.

medium-sized TRBJ2-7 NA TRBV6-5 CASSYGQGVYEQYF TGTGCCAGCAGTTACGGGCAGGGTGTCTACGAGCAGTACTTC
NA TRBJ1-2 TRBD1 TRBV6-1 CASIQDRGDYGYTF TGTGCCAGCATACAGGACAGGGGGGACTATGGCTACACCTTC
many TRBJ2-5 TRBD2 TRBV14 CASSPVGRVQYF TGTGCCAGCAGCCCTGTTGGGAGGGTCCAGTACTTC
medium-sized TRBJ1-2 NA TRBV29-1 CSVVVGWFYTF TGCAGCGTTGTTGTCGGGTGGTTCTACACCTTC
many TRBJ1-4 NA TRBV5-1 CASSLAGSGEKLFF TGCGCCAGCAGCTTGGCGGGGTCTGGTGAAAAACTGTTTTTT
many TRBJ2-5 NA TRBV2 CASSEFGQGQETQYF TGTGCCAGCAGTGAATTCGGGCAGGGCCAAGAGACCCAGTACTTC
many TRBJ1-1 NA TRBV2 CASKGGAATTEAFF TGTGCCAGCAAGGGTGGGGCGGCCACTACTGAAGCTTTCTTT
many TRBJ2-7 NA TRBV10-3 CAISGSEDSSYEQYF TGTGCCATCAGTGGATCGGAGGATAGCTCCTACGAGCAGTACTTC
many TRBJ1-2 TRBD1 TRBV4-1 CASRQGEDYGYTF TGCGCCAGCAGGCAGGGGGAGGACTATGGCTACACCTTC
many TRBJ2-1 NA TRBV12-3/TRBV12-4 CASSLMGSQEQFF TGTGCCAGCAGTTTAATGGGCTCCCAGGAGCAGTTCTTC
many TRBJ2-3 NA TRBV20-1 CSARDPGLPTDTQYF TGCAGTGCTAGAGATCCGGGACTCCCCACAGATACGCAGTATTTT
many TRBJ2-7 TRBD2 TRBV29-1 CSARGAGARGEQYF TGCAGCGCCCGAGGAGCGGGAGCCCGGGGAGAGCAGTACTTC
many TRBJ2-3 NA TRBV12-3/TRBV12-4 CASLADTQYF TGTGCCAGCCTCGCAGATACGCAGTATTTT
many TRBJ2-1 NA TRBV12-3/TRBV12-4 CASSLGGEQFF TGTGCCAGCAGTCTGGGGGGTGAGCAGTTCTTC
many TRBJ1-1 NA TRBV20-1 CSASTGRTEAFF TGCAGTGCCTCGACAGGAAGGACTGAAGCTTTCTTT
many TRBJ2-7 TRBD2 TRBV28 CATLLGGRHEQYF TGTGCCACCCTATTGGGCGGGAGACACGAGCAGTACTTC
many TRBJ2-4 NA TRBV6-1 CASMEDRQNIQYF TGTGCCAGCATGGAGGACAGACAAAACATTCAGTACTTC
many TRBJ2-1 NA TRBV9 CASSVGGGYNEQFF TGTGCCAGCAGCGTAGGAGGCGGTTACAATGAGCAGTTCTTC
many TRBJ1-5 NA TRBV9 CASSVGGQLFQPQHF TGTGCCAGCAGCGTGGGGGGGCAATTATTTCAGCCCCAGCATTTT
many TRBJ2-6 NA TRBV12-3/TRBV12-4 CASSTTVSGANVLTF TGTGCCAGCAGTACCACAGTCTCTGGGGCCAACGTCCTGACTTTC
few TRBJ2-7 NA TRBV29-1 CSVRTEGGYEQYF TGCAGCGTTCGGACAGAGGGGGGGTACGAGCAGTACTTC
many TRBJ2-7 TRBD1 TRBV6-2/TRBV6-3 CASSSVGQGSYEQYF TGTGCCAGCAGCTCCGTTGGACAGGGATCCTACGAGCAGTACTTC
many TRBJ1-5 NA TRBV29-1 CSVATGNLNQPQHF TGCAGCGTTGCTACAGGGAACCTCAATCAGCCCCAGCATTTT
many TRBJ1-2 NA TRBV12-3/TRBV12-4 CASNAQGRGVSGYTF TGTGCCAGCAATGCCCAGGGGCGCGGAGTAAGTGGCTACACCTTC
many TRBJ2-7 TRBD1 TRBV5-1 CASSAPGQGPYEQYF TGCGCCAGCAGCGCACCGGGACAGGGCCCTTACGAGCAGTACTTC